What follows is one T cell receptor beta chain and its context. The germline gives CDR1 SNHLY, CDR2 FYNNEI. Trimming pared 4 bases from V and 0 bases from J, leaving 10 bases between. The CDR3 runs to 16 residues. Patients had received no treatment of any kind before thyroid surgery. The entry originates in a study of metastatic and nonmetastatic thyroid tumors. TCRdb recomputed clones from the PCR reads via MiXCR. The sample has thousands of clones, less than 35% seen once. This chain links TRBV2 with TRBJ2-6; maybe TRBD1 (5 bases). Sequenced sample: tumor tissue. The TCR comes from a male donor with papillary thyroid cancer or a benign thyroid nodule (not recorded which). Some clones in this sample may be carry-over from other donors' samples. The CDR3 reads CASSAGHPSGANVLTF. DNA of the CDR3: TGTGCCAGCAGTGCCGGACACCCCTCTGGGGCCAACGTCCTGACTTTC.